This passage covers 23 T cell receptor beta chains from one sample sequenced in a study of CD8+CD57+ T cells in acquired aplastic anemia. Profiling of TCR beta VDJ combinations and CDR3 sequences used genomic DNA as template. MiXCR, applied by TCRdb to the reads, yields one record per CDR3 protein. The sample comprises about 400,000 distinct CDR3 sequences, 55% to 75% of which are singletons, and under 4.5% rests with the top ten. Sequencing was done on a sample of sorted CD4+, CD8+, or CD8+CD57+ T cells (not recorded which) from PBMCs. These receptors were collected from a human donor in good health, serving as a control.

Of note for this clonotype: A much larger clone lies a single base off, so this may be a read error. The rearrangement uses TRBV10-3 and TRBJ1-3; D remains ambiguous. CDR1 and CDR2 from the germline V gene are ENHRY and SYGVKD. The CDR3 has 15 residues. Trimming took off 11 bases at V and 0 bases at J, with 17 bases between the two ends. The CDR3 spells CAGSPRAHSGNTIYF. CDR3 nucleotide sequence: TGTGCCGGCAGTCCCCGGGCCCACTCTGGAAACACCATATATTTT.

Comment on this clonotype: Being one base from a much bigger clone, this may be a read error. The CDR3 DNA reads as TGTGCCAGCTCACAGACCAATCATCCCCAGCATTTT. It specifies CASSQTNHPQHF. The chain couples TRBV18 to TRBJ1-5; D unresolved. Germline V gene lookup returns CDR1 KGHSH and CDR2 LQKENI. This CDR3 has 12 residues.

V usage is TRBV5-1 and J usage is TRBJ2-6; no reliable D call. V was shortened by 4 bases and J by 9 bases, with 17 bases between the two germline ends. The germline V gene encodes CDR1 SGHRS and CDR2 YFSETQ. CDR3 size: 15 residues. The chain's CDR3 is CASSSKQTGRNVLTF. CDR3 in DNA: TGCGCCAGCAGCAGTAAACAGACTGGACGCAACGTCCTGACTTTC.

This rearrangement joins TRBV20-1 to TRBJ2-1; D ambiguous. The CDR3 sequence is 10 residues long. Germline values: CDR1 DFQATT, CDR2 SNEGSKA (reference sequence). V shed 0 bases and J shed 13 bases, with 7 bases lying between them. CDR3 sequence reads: CSARDGNQFF. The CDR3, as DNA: TGCAGTGCTAGAGATGGTAACCAGTTCTTC.

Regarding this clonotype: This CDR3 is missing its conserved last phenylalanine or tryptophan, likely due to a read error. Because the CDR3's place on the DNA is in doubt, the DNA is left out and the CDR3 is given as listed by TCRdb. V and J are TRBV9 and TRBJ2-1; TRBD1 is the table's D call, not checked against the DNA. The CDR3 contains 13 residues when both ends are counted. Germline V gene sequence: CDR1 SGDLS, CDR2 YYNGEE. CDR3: CASGTGSYEQYFG.

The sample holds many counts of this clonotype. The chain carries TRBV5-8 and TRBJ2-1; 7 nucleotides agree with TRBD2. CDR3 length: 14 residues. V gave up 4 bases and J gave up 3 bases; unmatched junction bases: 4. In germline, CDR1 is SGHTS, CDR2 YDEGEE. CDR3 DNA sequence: TGTGCCAGCAGCCCATGGGGGGGCTACAATGAGCAGTTCTTC. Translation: CASSPWGGYNEQFF. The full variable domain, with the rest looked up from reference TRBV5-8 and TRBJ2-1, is EAGVTQSPTHLIKTRGQQATLRCSPISGHTSVYWYQQALGLGLQFLLWYDEGEERNRGNFPPRFSGRQFPNYSSELNVNALELEDSALYLCASSPWGGYNEQFFGPGTRLTVL.

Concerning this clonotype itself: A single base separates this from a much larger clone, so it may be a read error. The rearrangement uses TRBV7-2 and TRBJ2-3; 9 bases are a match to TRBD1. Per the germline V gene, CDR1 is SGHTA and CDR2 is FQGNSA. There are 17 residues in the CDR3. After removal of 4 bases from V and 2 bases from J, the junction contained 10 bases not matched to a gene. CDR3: CASSSTGTGSFTDTQYF. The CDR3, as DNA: TGTGCCAGCAGCTCGACCGGGACAGGGAGTTTCACAGATACGCAGTATTTT. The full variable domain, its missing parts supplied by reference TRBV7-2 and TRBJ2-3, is GAGVSQSPSNKVTEKGKDVELRCDPISGHTALYWYRQSLGQGLEFLIYFQGNSAPDKSGLPSDRFSAERTGGSVSTLTIQRTQQEDSAVYLCASSSTGTGSFTDTQYFGPGTRLTVL.

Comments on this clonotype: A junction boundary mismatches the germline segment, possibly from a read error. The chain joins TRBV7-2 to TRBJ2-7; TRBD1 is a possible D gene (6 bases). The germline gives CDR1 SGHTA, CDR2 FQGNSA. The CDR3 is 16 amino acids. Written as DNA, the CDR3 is TGCGCCAGCAGCATGGGAACGACAGGCCGCACCGACGAGCAGTACTTC. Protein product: CASSMGTTGRTDEQYF.

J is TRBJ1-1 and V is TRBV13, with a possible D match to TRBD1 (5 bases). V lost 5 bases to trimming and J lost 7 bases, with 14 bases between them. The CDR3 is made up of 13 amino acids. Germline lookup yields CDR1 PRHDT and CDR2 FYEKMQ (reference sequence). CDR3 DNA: TGTGCCAGCAGCACAACTAGCGGGGGTGAAGCTTTCTTT. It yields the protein CASSTTSGGEAFF.

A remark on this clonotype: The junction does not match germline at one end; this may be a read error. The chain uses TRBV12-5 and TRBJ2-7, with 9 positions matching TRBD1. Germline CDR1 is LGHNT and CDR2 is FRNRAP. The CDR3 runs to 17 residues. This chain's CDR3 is CASSLETGGPRTYEQYF. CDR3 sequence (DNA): TGCGCCAGCAGCCTGGAGACAGGGGGTCCCCGTACCTACGAGCAGTACTTC. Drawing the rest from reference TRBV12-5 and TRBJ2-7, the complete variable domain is DARVTQTPRHKVTEMGQEVTMRCQPILGHNTVFWYRQTMMQGLELLAYFRNRAPLDDSGMPKDRFSAEMPDATLATLKIQPSEPRDSAVYFCASSLETGGPRTYEQYFGPGTRLTVT.

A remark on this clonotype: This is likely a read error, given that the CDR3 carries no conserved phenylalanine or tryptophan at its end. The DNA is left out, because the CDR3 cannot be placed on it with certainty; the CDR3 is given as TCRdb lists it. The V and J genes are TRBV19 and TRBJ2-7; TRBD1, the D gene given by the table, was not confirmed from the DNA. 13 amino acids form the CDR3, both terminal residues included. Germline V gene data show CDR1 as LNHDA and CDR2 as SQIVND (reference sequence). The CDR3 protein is CASSITTGALDDY.

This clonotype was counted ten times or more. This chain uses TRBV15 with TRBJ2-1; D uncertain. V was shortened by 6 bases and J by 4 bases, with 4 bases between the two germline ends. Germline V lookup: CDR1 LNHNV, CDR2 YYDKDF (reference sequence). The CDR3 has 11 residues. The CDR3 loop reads CATSGYNEQFF. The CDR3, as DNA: TGTGCCACCAGTGGGTACAATGAGCAGTTCTTC.

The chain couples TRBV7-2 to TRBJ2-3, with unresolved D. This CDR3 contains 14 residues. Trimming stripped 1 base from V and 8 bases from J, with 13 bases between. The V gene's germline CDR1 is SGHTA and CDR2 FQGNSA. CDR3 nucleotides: TGTGCCAGCAGCTTAGGGGCGGCTCCGGGTACGCAGTATTTT. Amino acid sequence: CASSLGAAPGTQYF.

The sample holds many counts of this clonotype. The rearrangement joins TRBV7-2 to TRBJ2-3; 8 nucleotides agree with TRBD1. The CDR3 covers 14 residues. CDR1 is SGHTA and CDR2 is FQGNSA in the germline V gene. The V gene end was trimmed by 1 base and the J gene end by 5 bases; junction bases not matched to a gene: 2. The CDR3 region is CASSLGTGGDTQYF. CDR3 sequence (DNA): TGTGCCAGCAGCTTAGGAACAGGGGGAGATACGCAGTATTTT.

DNA for the CDR3: TGCAGTGCGACCGGACTAGCGGGAGGAGACGAGCAGTACTTC. Amino acids: CSATGLAGGDEQYF. This chain uses TRBV20-1 with TRBJ2-7, with TRBD2 identical over 14 bases. This CDR3 contains 14 residues. Germline assignment: CDR1 DFQATT and CDR2 SNEGSKA (reference sequence). The V and J ends lost 6 bases and 5 bases, in that order; junction bases with no gene match: 6.

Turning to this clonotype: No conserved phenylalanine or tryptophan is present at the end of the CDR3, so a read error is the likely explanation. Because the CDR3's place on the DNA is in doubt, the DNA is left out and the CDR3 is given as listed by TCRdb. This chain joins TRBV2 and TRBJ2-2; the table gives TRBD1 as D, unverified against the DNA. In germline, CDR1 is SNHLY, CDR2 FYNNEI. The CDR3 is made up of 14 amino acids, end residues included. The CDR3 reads CASSDSGIPLQRAV.

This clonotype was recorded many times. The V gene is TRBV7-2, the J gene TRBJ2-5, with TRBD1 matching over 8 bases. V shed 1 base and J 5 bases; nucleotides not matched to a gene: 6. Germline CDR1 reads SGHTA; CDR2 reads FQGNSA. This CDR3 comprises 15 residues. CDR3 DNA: TGTGCCAGCAGCTTAGGACAGGGGACGGGGGAGACCCAGTACTTC. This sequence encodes CASSLGQGTGETQYF.

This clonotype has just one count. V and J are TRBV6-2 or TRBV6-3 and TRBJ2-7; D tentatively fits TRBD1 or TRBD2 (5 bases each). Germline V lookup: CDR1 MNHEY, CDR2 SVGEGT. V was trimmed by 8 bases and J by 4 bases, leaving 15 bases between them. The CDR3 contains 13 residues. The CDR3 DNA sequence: TGTGCCAGCTGTGATTCGGGACGTTACGAGCAGTACTTC. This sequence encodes CASCDSGRYEQYF.

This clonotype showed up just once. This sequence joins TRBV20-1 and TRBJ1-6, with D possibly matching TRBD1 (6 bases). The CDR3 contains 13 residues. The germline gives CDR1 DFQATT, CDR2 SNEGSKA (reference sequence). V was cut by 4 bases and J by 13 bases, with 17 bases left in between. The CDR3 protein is CSANAAGTFPLHF. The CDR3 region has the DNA TGCAGTGCTAACGCGGCCGGGACATTCCCCCTCCACTTT.

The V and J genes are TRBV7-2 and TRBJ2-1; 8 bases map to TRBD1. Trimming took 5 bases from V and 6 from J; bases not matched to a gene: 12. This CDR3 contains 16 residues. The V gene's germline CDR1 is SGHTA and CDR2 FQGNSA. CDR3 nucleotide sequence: TGTGCCAGCAGCATGACCAGGGGGCGGGACGGCAATGAGCAGTTCTTC. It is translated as CASSMTRGRDGNEQFF.

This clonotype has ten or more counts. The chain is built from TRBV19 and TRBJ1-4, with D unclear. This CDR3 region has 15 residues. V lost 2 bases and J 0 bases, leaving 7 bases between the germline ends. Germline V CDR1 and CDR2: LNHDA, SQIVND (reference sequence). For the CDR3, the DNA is TGTGCCAGTAGTATACTTGGTTCAACTAATGAAAAACTGTTTTTT. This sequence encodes CASSILGSTNEKLFF.

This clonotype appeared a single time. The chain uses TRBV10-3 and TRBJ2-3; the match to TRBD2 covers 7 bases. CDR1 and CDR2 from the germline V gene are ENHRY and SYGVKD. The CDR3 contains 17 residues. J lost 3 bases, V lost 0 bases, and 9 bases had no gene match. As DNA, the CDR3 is TGTGCCATCAGTGAGTCGGAGGACGGGGGGTCGACAGATACGCAGTATTTT. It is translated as CAISESEDGGSTDTQYF.

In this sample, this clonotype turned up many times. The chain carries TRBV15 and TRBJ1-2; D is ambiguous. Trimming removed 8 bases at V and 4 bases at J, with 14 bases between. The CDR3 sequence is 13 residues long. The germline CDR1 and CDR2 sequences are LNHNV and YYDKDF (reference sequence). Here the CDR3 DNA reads TGTGCCACCTCCCGAGGCGCGATCTATGGCTACACCTTC. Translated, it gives CATSRGAIYGYTF.